These 6 T cell receptor beta chains were all obtained from the same sample, sequenced in a study of T cell responses to AZD1222 COVID-19 vaccine. Method: immunoSEQ multiplex PCR; TCRdb's copy keeps in-frame clones and lacks some. Found here are around 120,000 clones, around 86% of them singletons; the top ten hold around 7.7%. This material consisted of peripheral blood, taken on day 0 of AZD1222 vaccination. The receptors were sampled from an adult in good health.

This chain links TRBV5-6 with TRBJ1-1, with TRBD1 as a possible D gene (6 bases). Trimming stripped 0 bases from V and 4 bases from J, with 7 bases between. This CDR3 contains 13 residues. Germline V gene data show CDR1 as SGHDT and CDR2 as YYEEEE. The CDR3 DNA reads as TGTGCCAGCAGCTTGGCAGGGGTCACTGAAGCTTTCTTT. Translating gives CASSLAGVTEAFF. The full variable domain, with the rest looked up from reference TRBV5-6 and TRBJ1-1, is DAGVTQSPTHLIKTRGQQVTLRCSPKSGHDTVSWYQQALGQGPQFIFQYYEEEERQRGNFPDRFSGHQFPNYSSELNVNALLLGDSALYLCASSLAGVTEAFFGQGTRLTVV.

This chain links TRBV23-1 with TRBJ2-4; possible D gene TRBD2, 6 bases. TRBV23-1 is an open reading frame, and its role is uncertain. The CDR3 sequence is 18 residues long. Trimming pared 7 bases from V and 0 bases from J, leaving 22 bases between. As DNA, the CDR3 is TGCGCCAGCACCCCGCGAGGGCCTCGGGACTTAGCCAAAAACATTCAGTACTTC. Its translation: CASTPRGPRDLAKNIQYF.

The chain links TRBV28 to TRBJ2-1; D remains ambiguous. The V gene's germline CDR1 is MDHEN and CDR2 SYDVKM. Between the trimmed V and J ends, which lost 5 bases and 10 bases, there was a span of 9 bases. The CDR3 runs 11 residues. The CDR3 loop is CASSPWVEQFF. The DNA for the CDR3 is TGTGCCAGCAGTCCCTGGGTCGAGCAGTTCTTC.

The genes are TRBV5-1 and TRBJ2-3, with 13 bases lining up with TRBD2. The CDR3 totals 19 residues. Germline CDR1 reads SGHRS; CDR2 reads YFSETQ. V lost 3 bases and J lost 0; bases outside the gene matches: 10. CDR3 nucleotides: TGCGCCAGCAGCTCCACTAGCGGGAGGGCTCAATCTAGCACAGATACGCAGTATTTT. Its translation: CASSSTSGRAQSSTDTQYF.

J is TRBJ1-5 and V is TRBV7-2; possible D gene TRBD1, 5 bases. Per the germline V gene, CDR1 is SGHTA and CDR2 is FQGNSA. There are 14 residues in the CDR3. The V end lost 2 bases, the J end lost 3 bases, and 8 bases lay between the germline ends. CDR3 loop: CASSLKTVNQPQHF. CDR3 bases: TGTGCCAGCAGCTTAAAGACAGTCAATCAGCCCCAGCATTTT.

CDR3 residues: CASGGGSLRETQYF. CDR3 sequence (DNA): TGCGCCAGCGGTGGTGGTAGCTTGAGAGAGACCCAGTACTTC. The chain links TRBV5-1 to TRBJ2-5; no clear D. The CDR3 is 14 residues long. Germline V lookup: CDR1 SGHRS, CDR2 YFSETQ. V lost 7 bases and J 4 bases, leaving 17 bases between the germline ends. The whole variable domain, remainder taken from reference TRBV5-1 and TRBJ2-5, is KAGVTQTPRYLIKTRGQQVTLSCSPISGHRSVSWYQQTPGQGLQFLFEYFSETQRNKGNFPGRFSGRQFSNSRSEMNVSTLELGDSALYLCASGGGSLRETQYFGPGTRLLVL.